The 24 T cell receptor beta chains below come from one sample, sequenced in a study of blood T cell repertoires in COVID-19. Libraries were prepared by immunoSEQ multiplex PCR; TCRdb keeps only in-frame clonotypes and omits some of them. The sample lists tens of thousands of clones, about 92% occurring once. Material: peripheral blood. Receptors originate from a man aged 50-59 years with acute or convalescent COVID-19.

The rearrangement links TRBV28 to TRBJ1-5; D is perhaps TRBD1 (6 bases). V was cut by 6 bases and J by 5 bases, with 8 bases left in between. This CDR3 has 12 amino acids. Germline-derived CDR1 and CDR2 are MDHEN and SYDVKM. CDR3 sequence (DNA): TGTGCCAGCAGACAGGGTGATCAGCCCCAGCATTTT. Encoded protein: CASRQGDQPQHF.

The CDR3 bases are TGTGCCAGCAGCTTTAGCGGGGGGGCCGACACCGGGGAGCTGTTTTTT. It specifies CASSFSGGADTGELFF. J is TRBJ2-2 and V is TRBV7-8; 11 nucleotides match TRBD2. Looked up from germline, CDR1 is SGHVS and CDR2 is FQNEAQ. The CDR3 runs 16 residues. V shed 3 bases, J shed 3 bases, and the junction held 3 bases outside the gene matches.

Only a few counts were recorded for this clone. CDR3 DNA sequence: TGTGCCAGCAGCCAAGACCTAGGACTGGCTGGGGAAAAACTGTTTTTT. It encodes CASSQDLGLAGEKLFF. The chain is built from TRBV4-2 and TRBJ1-4; D remains ambiguous. The CDR3 is 16 residues long. V lost 0 bases to trimming and J lost 8 bases, with 16 bases between them. CDR1 is LGHNA, CDR2 YNFKEQ, per germline.

The chain has TRBV6-5 and TRBJ2-3; TRBD1 aligns across 7 bases. V dropped 4 bases and J dropped 3; count of bases not matched to a gene: 4. Germline CDR1 MNHEY, CDR2 SVGAGI. CDR3 size: 14 residues. The CDR3: CASSLDRRTDTQYF. CDR3 DNA sequence: TGTGCCAGCAGTTTGGACAGGAGGACAGATACGCAGTATTTT.

The V call is TRBV11-2, the J call TRBJ1-1, with D perhaps matching TRBD1 (6 bases). The germline V and J ends were trimmed by 2 bases and 0 bases, with 22 bases remaining between them. This CDR3 spans 19 amino acids. CDR1 and CDR2 (germline): SGHAT, FQNNGV. CDR3 in amino acids: CASSLSLVGQPNMNTEAFF. The CDR3 DNA is TGTGCCAGCAGCTTAAGTTTGGTCGGACAGCCTAACATGAACACTGAAGCTTTCTTT.

The V and J genes are TRBV6-4 and TRBJ2-7; no clear D. V lost 0 bases and J lost 0, with 9 bases in between. The CDR3 loop spans 15 amino acids. Germline CDR1 MRHNA, CDR2 SNTAGT. The CDR3 nucleotides are TGTGCCAGCAGTGACTCGAGGCCTAACTCCTACGAGCAGTACTTC. Its protein product is CASSDSRPNSYEQYF.

The rearrangement uses TRBV21-1 and TRBJ1-2; the table's D call, TRBD1, was not checked against the DNA. TRBV21-1 counts as a pseudogene. This CDR3 has 13 amino acids. The CDR3 sequence is CASSQDRSYGYTF. The DNA for the CDR3 is TGTGCCAGCAGCCAGGACAGGAGCTATGGCTACACCTTC.

The V gene is TRBV5-4, the J gene TRBJ2-5; a possible D gene is TRBD2 (5 bases). The V gene lost 0 bases and the J gene lost 4 bases, with 16 bases spanning the gap. The CDR3 length is 16 residues. The V gene's germline CDR1 is SGHNT and CDR2 YYREEE (reference sequence). The CDR3 loop reads CASSLGGGGLGETQYF. The DNA for the CDR3 is TGTGCCAGCAGCTTGGGAGGAGGCGGGTTAGGAGAGACCCAGTACTTC. The complete variable domain, with remaining parts taken from reference TRBV5-4 and TRBJ2-5, reads ETGVTQSPTHLIKTRGQQVTLRCSSQSGHNTVSWYQQALGQGPQFIFQYYREEENGRGNFPPRFSGLQFPNYSSELNVNALELDDSALYLCASSLGGGGLGETQYFGPGTRLLVL.

In nucleotides, the CDR3 is TGTGCCAGCAGCTCCCGGGACAGGGAGACCTACGAGCAGTACTTC. It yields the protein CASSSRDRETYEQYF. The gene calls are TRBV7-9 and TRBJ2-7, with TRBD1 matching 9 bases. This CDR3 is 15 amino acids long. J lost 2 bases, V lost 4 bases, and 6 bases had no gene match. Per the germline V gene, CDR1 is SEHNR and CDR2 is FQNEAQ (reference sequence).

The CDR3 sequence is CASSMTGNQPQHF. For the CDR3, the DNA is TGTGCCAGTAGCATGACAGGGAACCAGCCCCAGCATTTT. The chain couples TRBV19 to TRBJ1-5, with 7 bases lining up with TRBD1. The length of the CDR3 is 13 residues. The germline V gene has CDR1 LNHDA and CDR2 SQIVND (reference sequence). Unmatched junction bases numbered 6, after V lost 6 bases and J lost 7 bases.

The chain couples TRBV28 to TRBJ2-7, with 11 positions matching TRBD1. The CDR3 covers 15 residues. J gave up 3 bases and V 5 bases, and 6 bases lay outside the gene matches. Germline V gene data show CDR1 as MDHEN and CDR2 as SYDVKM. DNA for the CDR3: TGTGCCAGCAGTCGTACCGGGACAGGGGGCTACGAGCAGTACTTC. It translates to CASSRTGTGGYEQYF. Full variable domain (remainder filled in from reference TRBV28 and TRBJ2-7): DVKVTQSSRYLVKRTGEKVFLECVQDMDHENMFWYRQDPGLGLRLIYFSYDVKMKEKGDIPEGYSVSREKKERFSLILESASTNQTSMYLCASSRTGTGGYEQYFGPGTRLTVT.

The chain employs TRBV18 and TRBJ1-6; TRBD1 aligns across 7 bases. The trim removed 6 bases at V and 6 bases at J, leaving 8 bases unmatched. Looked up from germline, CDR1 is KGHSH and CDR2 is LQKENI. The CDR3 has 15 amino acids. CDR3 DNA sequence: TGTGCCAGCTCCCGCCAGGGGGTAACTAATTCACCCCTCCACTTT. Its translation is CASSRQGVTNSPLHF.

CDR3 residues: CASSLIRQGSATGELFF. The CDR3 DNA sequence: TGCGCCAGCAGCTTGATTAGACAGGGGTCGGCCACCGGGGAGCTGTTTTTT. The J gene is TRBJ2-2, the V gene TRBV5-1; 8 bases map to TRBD1. V was clipped by 1 base and J by 4 bases; unmatched bases: 9. Germline lookup yields CDR1 SGHRS and CDR2 YFSETQ. There are 17 residues in the CDR3.

The rearrangement joins TRBV7-9 to TRBJ1-4; D possibly corresponds to TRBD1 (5 bases). Trimming pared 5 bases from V and 7 bases from J, leaving 14 bases between. The CDR3 runs to 14 residues. Looked up from germline, CDR1 is SEHNR and CDR2 is FQNEAQ (reference sequence). CDR3 sequence (DNA): TGTGCCAGCAGCCCGGGCAGGGCAGGTGAAAAACTGTTTTTT. Translated: CASSPGRAGEKLFF.

The chain joins TRBV3-1 (or the pseudogene TRBV3-2) to TRBJ1-2, with TRBD1 matching over 7 bases. V dropped 3 bases and J dropped 14; count of bases not matched to a gene: 9. The CDR3 is 12 amino acids. The V gene's germline CDR1 is LGHDT and CDR2 YNNKEL (reference sequence). For the CDR3, the DNA is TGTGCCAGCAGCCAGGGTGACAGGGTATCAACCTTC. Translation gives CASSQGDRVSTF.

CDR3 protein: CASSLWGQGNIQYF. The CDR3 coding sequence is TGTGCCAGCAGCTTGTGGGGACAGGGAAACATTCAGTACTTC. This sequence joins TRBV5-4 and TRBJ2-4, with 9 bases matching TRBD1. Germline V gene data show CDR1 as SGHNT and CDR2 as YYREEE (reference sequence). Germline trimming cut 1 base from V and 6 bases from J; bases unmatched to any gene: 2. This CDR3 has 14 residues.

The chain uses TRBV6-2 or TRBV6-3 and TRBJ2-2; 8 positions agree with TRBD2. The length of the CDR3 is 18 residues. Germline CDR1 MNHEY, CDR2 SVGEGT. J gave up 4 bases and V 0 bases, and 10 bases lay outside the gene matches. The CDR3 sequence is CASSYSTRASGSTGELFF. In nucleotides, the CDR3 is TGTGCCAGCAGTTACTCAACCAGGGCTAGCGGGTCCACCGGGGAGCTGTTTTTT.

For the CDR3, the DNA is TGTGCCAGCAGTTTATCCCTGACAGTTTACAATGAGCAGTTCTTC. Protein sequence: CASSLSLTVYNEQFF. The V gene is TRBV28, the J gene TRBJ2-1, with D possibly TRBD1 on 5 matching bases. The germline gives CDR1 MDHEN, CDR2 SYDVKM. The V gene lost 1 base and the J gene lost 4 bases, with 11 bases spanning the gap. This CDR3 has 15 residues. Full variable domain (outside the CDR3, taken from reference TRBV28 and TRBJ2-1): DVKVTQSSRYLVKRTGEKVFLECVQDMDHENMFWYRQDPGLGLRLIYFSYDVKMKEKGDIPEGYSVSREKKERFSLILESASTNQTSMYLCASSLSLTVYNEQFFGPGTRLTVL.

The gene calls are TRBV19 and TRBJ2-6; 9 bases are a match to TRBD1. CDR3 length: 17 amino acids. In germline, CDR1 is LNHDA, CDR2 SQIVND (reference sequence). V lost 4 bases and J lost 0; bases outside the gene matches: 4. CDR3 protein: CASSKGTGSSGANVLTF. The CDR3 region has the DNA TGTGCCAGTAGTAAGGGGACAGGGAGCTCTGGGGCCAACGTCCTGACTTTC.

V and J are TRBV2 and TRBJ1-1, with D perhaps matching TRBD1 (5 bases). The CDR3 covers 12 residues. The germline gives CDR1 SNHLY, CDR2 FYNNEI. V was trimmed by 1 base and J by 11 bases, leaving 11 bases between them. The CDR3 DNA reads TGTGCCAGCAGTGAAGACAGGTTGTGGGCTTTCTTT. Translated: CASSEDRLWAFF. The full variable domain, in which reference TRBV2 and TRBJ1-1 provide the parts outside the CDR3, is EPEVTQTPSHQVTQMGQEVILRCVPISNHLYFYWYRQILGQKVEFLVSFYNNEISEKSEIFDDQFSVERPDGSNFTLKIRSTKLEDSAMYFCASSEDRLWAFFGQGTRLTVV.

The chain employs TRBV7-9 and TRBJ1-1; D uncertain. The CDR3 runs 12 residues. Trimming took 3 bases from V and 3 from J, leaving 5 bases between them. CDR1 is SEHNR, CDR2 FQNEAQ, per germline (reference sequence). The CDR3 sequence is CASSFEYTEAFF. Here the CDR3 DNA reads TGTGCCAGCAGCTTCGAGTACACTGAAGCTTTCTTT.

The chain links TRBV15 to TRBJ2-5; D is ambiguous. V gave up 0 bases and J gave up 5 bases, with 10 bases separating them. The germline CDR1 and CDR2 sequences are LNHNV and YYDKDF (reference sequence). The CDR3 sequence is 14 residues long. DNA of the CDR3: TGTGCCACCAGCAGAGATCTCGGGTCGGAGACCCAGTACTTC. Translating it yields CATSRDLGSETQYF.

The rearrangement joins TRBV10-3 to TRBJ2-2, with TRBD1 matching over 8 bases. The V segment lost 0 bases and the J segment 4 bases; nucleotides outside the gene matches: 4. CDR1 and CDR2 from the germline V gene are ENHRY and SYGVKD. This CDR3 has 16 residues. The CDR3 nucleotides are TGTGCCATCAGTGAGTCCAGGGGGCGAGGCACCGGGGAGCTGTTTTTT. Its translation is CAISESRGRGTGELFF.

The V call is TRBV18, the J call TRBJ2-1; tentative D call: TRBD2 (5 bases). From germline, CDR1 is KGHSH and CDR2 LQKENI. CDR3 length: 16 amino acids. The germline V and J ends were trimmed by 0 bases and 0 bases, with 9 bases remaining between them. CDR3 sequence (DNA): TGTGCCAGCTCACCACCAGGCCTAGCCTCCTACAATGAGCAGTTCTTC. It encodes CASSPPGLASYNEQFF.